These 13 T cell receptor beta chains were all obtained from the same sample, sequenced in a study of T cells in Graves' hyperthyroidism and ophthalmopathy. The TCR beta CDR3 regions underwent amplification using RNA transcripts as the source. With the HTBI primer set, the TCR CDR3 went through a first round of RT-PCR. Via MiXCR, TCRdb re-called the multiplex PCR reads, giving one row per CDR3 protein. The data show around 360,000 distinct CDR3 sequences, with nearly 15% seen just once and roughly 19% held by the top ten. The specimen was blood. These receptors all stem from a woman aged 55 to 70 with Graves' ophthalmopathy.

This clonotype has a count of ten or more. The chain links TRBV11-1 to TRBJ2-1; 10 bases are shared with TRBD2. Germline loops: CDR1 SGHAT, CDR2 FQDESV (reference sequence). This CDR3 is built from 16 residues. J gave up 4 bases and V 3 bases, and 6 bases lay outside the gene matches. The CDR3 nucleotides are TGTGCCAGCAGCTTTGAAGCGGGAGGGCCTTACAATGAGCAGTTCTTC. Amino acids: CASSFEAGGPYNEQFF.

This clonotype has a handful of counts. This rearrangement joins TRBV30 to TRBJ1-1; no clear D. CDR3 length equals 13 residues. V was trimmed by 2 bases and J by 0 bases, leaving 7 bases between them. CDR1 and CDR2 from the germline V gene are GTSNPN and SVGIG (reference sequence). CDR3 bases: TGTGCCTGGAGTAGGGATATGAACACTGAAGCTTTCTTT. It yields the protein CAWSRDMNTEAFF.

Comments on this clonotype: Being one base from a much bigger clone, this may be a read error. V usage is TRBV11-2 and J usage is TRBJ2-1, with a tentative D call TRBD2 (6 bases). Germline V gives CDR1 SGHAT, CDR2 FQNNGV. V was cut by 5 bases and J by 6 bases, with 17 bases left in between. This CDR3 region has 15 residues. The CDR3 DNA reads TGTGCCAGCAGCCATGGGGGGTTCGGTCGCAATGAGCAGTTCTTC. Its translation is CASSHGGFGRNEQFF.

This clonotype was counted a single time. V usage is TRBV7-9 and J usage is TRBJ2-7, with 8 nucleotides matching TRBD1. V shed 4 bases, J shed 4 bases, and the junction held 9 bases outside the gene matches. Germline CDR1 and CDR2: SEHNR and FQNEAQ (reference sequence). The length of the CDR3 is 15 residues. In DNA, the CDR3 is TGTGCCAGCAGCTCCGGGACAGGAACCCCTTACGAGCAGTACTTC. Its translation is CASSSGTGTPYEQYF.

The chain uses TRBV6-2 or TRBV6-3 and TRBJ1-2, with unresolved D. V lost 0 bases and J lost 8, with 10 bases in between. Germline V gene lookup returns CDR1 MNHEY and CDR2 SVGEGT. CDR3 size: 13 residues. The CDR3 nucleotides read TGTGCCAGCAGTTACTCCCGGGCGGGGGGCTACACCTTC. Translation: CASSYSRAGGYTF.

This chain joins TRBV6-1 and TRBJ2-2, with D perhaps matching TRBD1 (5 bases). The V and J ends lost 4 bases and 3 bases respectively, with 15 bases between them. Germline values: CDR1 MNHNS, CDR2 SASEGT. The CDR3 sequence is 16 residues long. CDR3 nucleotide sequence: TGTGCCAGCAGTGCCCCCAAGGGGTTGGACACCGGGGAGCTGTTTTTT. It translates to CASSAPKGLDTGELFF.

The chain joins TRBV7-3 to TRBJ2-3, with 8 bases fitting TRBD2. V lost 10 bases to trimming and J lost 4 bases; unmatched junction nucleotides: 10. Germline lookup yields CDR1 SGHTA and CDR2 FQGTGA. This CDR3 spans 14 amino acids. CDR3 amino acids: CATSRASGSDTQYF. The CDR3 coding sequence is TGTGCCACCTCACGGGCTAGCGGGTCAGATACGCAGTATTTT.

The V and J genes are TRBV9 and TRBJ2-1; 7 bases fit TRBD2. The CDR3 spans 17 residues. Germline V lookup: CDR1 SGDLS, CDR2 YYNGEE. J gave up 7 bases and V 3 bases, and 16 bases lay outside the gene matches. The CDR3 here is CASSAGTTLSRVNEQFF. CDR3 bases: TGTGCCAGCAGCGCCGGGACTACTCTAAGCAGGGTAAATGAGCAGTTCTTC.

This clonotype was seen at least ten times. The chain links TRBV6-1 to TRBJ2-7, with 9 nucleotides matching TRBD2. CDR3 size: 15 residues. V lost 6 bases and J lost 0; bases outside the gene matches: 6. CDR1 and CDR2 from the germline V gene are MNHNS and SASEGT. CDR3: CASRKVLAGSYEQYF. The CDR3 DNA reads TGTGCCAGCAGGAAAGTACTAGCGGGCTCCTACGAGCAGTACTTC.

This clonotype has just a few counts. J is TRBJ2-1 and V is TRBV11-3, with D perhaps being TRBD1 or TRBD2 (5 bases each). Germline CDR1 and CDR2: SGHNT and YENEEA. The CDR3 totals 16 residues. V dropped 5 bases and J dropped 6 bases, with 20 bases sitting between them. For the CDR3, the DNA is TGTGCCAGCAGCCCGCCCGGGACGAAGGGTACCAATGAGCAGTTCTTC. It yields the protein CASSPPGTKGTNEQFF.

Ten or more counts support this clonotype. J is TRBJ2-2 and V is TRBV7-3, with D tentatively TRBD2 (6 bases). From germline, CDR1 is SGHTA and CDR2 FQGTGA. The CDR3 extends over 16 amino acids. Trimming stripped 1 base from V and 4 bases from J, with 13 bases between. Here the CDR3 reads CASSLNPGAVTGELFF. CDR3 nucleotides: TGTGCCAGCAGCTTAAACCCGGGAGCGGTCACCGGGGAGCTGTTTTTT.

There are many counts of this clonotype. V usage is TRBV2 and J usage is TRBJ1-5; TRBD1 might be the D (5 bases). Germline values: CDR1 SNHLY, CDR2 FYNNEI. This CDR3 comprises 14 residues. Between the trimmed V and J ends, which lost 4 bases and 2 bases, there was a span of 9 bases. CDR3 sequence (DNA): TGTGCCAGCAGTGGACAAGGGGGCAATCAGCCCCAGCATTTT. Its translation is CASSGQGGNQPQHF.

This clonotype was detected ten times or more. V usage is TRBV5-1 and J usage is TRBJ2-1, with 9 bases fitting TRBD1. Per germline, CDR1 SGHRS and CDR2 YFSETQ. Trimming took 4 bases from V and 2 from J; bases not matched to a gene: 7. The CDR3 runs 16 residues. This CDR3 reads CASSPGDRAAYNEQFF. CDR3 sequence (DNA): TGCGCCAGCAGCCCCGGGGACAGGGCCGCCTACAATGAGCAGTTCTTC. The variable domain in full, completed from reference TRBV5-1 and TRBJ2-1, reads KAGVTQTPRYLIKTRGQQVTLSCSPISGHRSVSWYQQTPGQGLQFLFEYFSETQRNKGNFPGRFSGRQFSNSRSEMNVSTLELGDSALYLCASSPGDRAAYNEQFFGPGTRLTVL.